Each of the 17 T cell receptor beta chains below was sequenced from the same sample in a study of CD8+ T cells in alopecia areata. Following RNA extraction, reverse transcription yielded cDNA that acted as the sequencing template. Data came from immunoSEQ multiplex PCR; TCRdb stores just in-frame clones and leaves some out. Of over 100,000 clones in the sample, 49% were seen once. Material: CD8+ T cells sorted from blood, obtained at week 0. These receptors all come from a human donor with alopecia areata.

V usage is TRBV6-5 and J usage is TRBJ2-2; D remains ambiguous. From germline, CDR1 is MNHEY and CDR2 SVGAGI. This CDR3 comprises 14 residues. V gave up 2 bases and J gave up 4 bases, with 8 bases separating them. The chain's CDR3 is CASSYVGSTGELFF. Written as DNA, the CDR3 is TGTGCCAGCAGTTACGTCGGGTCCACCGGGGAGCTGTTTTTT.

V usage is TRBV4-1 and J usage is TRBJ2-3; no reliable D call. CDR1 is MGHRA, CDR2 YSYEKL, per germline. Trimming stripped 4 bases from V and 5 bases from J, with 10 bases between. The CDR3 consists of 13 residues. Here the CDR3 reads CASSPTEGDTQYF. DNA for the CDR3: TGCGCCAGCAGCCCTACAGAAGGAGATACGCAGTATTTT.

This clone was observed a handful of times. The rearrangement joins TRBV29-1 to TRBJ2-7; 9 bases match TRBD2. CDR3 length: 15 amino acids. With V trimmed by 0 bases and J by 4 bases, 7 bases remained unmatched. The germline V gene has CDR1 SQVTM and CDR2 ANQGSEA. Here the CDR3 reads CSVEDRLAGMYEQYF. CDR3 DNA sequence: TGCAGCGTTGAAGATAGGCTAGCGGGGATGTACGAGCAGTACTTC.

This sequence joins TRBV27 and TRBJ2-5; 11 bases match TRBD2. J gave up 5 bases and V 0 bases, and 5 bases lay outside the gene matches. This CDR3 is 16 amino acids long. The V gene's germline CDR1 is MNHEY and CDR2 SMNVEV (reference sequence). In DNA, the CDR3 is TGTGCCAGCAGTTTATCACTAGCGGGGGCCTCGGAGACCCAGTACTTC. Its protein product is CASSLSLAGASETQYF.

This clone turned up a few times. V usage is TRBV7-9 and J usage is TRBJ1-2, with TRBD1 matching over 9 bases. Trimming took 6 bases from V and 6 from J; bases not matched to a gene: 8. The germline V gene encodes CDR1 SEHNR and CDR2 FQNEAQ (reference sequence). This CDR3 contains 14 residues. CDR3: CASSQAGTGNGYTF. Here the CDR3 DNA reads TGTGCCAGCAGTCAAGCCGGGACAGGGAATGGCTACACCTTC.

The V and J genes are TRBV25-1 and TRBJ2-1; a weak D match, TRBD1 (6 bases). The CDR3 spans 14 residues. Germline lookup yields CDR1 MGHDK and CDR2 SYGVNS. The V end lost 2 bases, the J end lost 2 bases, and 7 bases lay between the germline ends. The CDR3 spells CASSETGTYNEQFF. The CDR3 coding sequence is TGTGCCAGCAGTGAAACAGGGACCTACAATGAGCAGTTCTTC.

The chain links TRBV25-1 to TRBJ1-6, with 7 bases lining up with TRBD1. V lost 3 bases to trimming and J lost 3 bases; unmatched junction nucleotides: 5. The CDR3 has 16 amino acids. Germline assignment: CDR1 MGHDK and CDR2 SYGVNS. The CDR3 reads CASSERQGIYNSPLHF. In DNA, the CDR3 is TGTGCCAGCAGTGAGCGACAGGGAATCTATAATTCACCCCTCCACTTT. The whole variable domain, filled in from reference TRBV25-1 and TRBJ1-6, reads EADIYQTPRYLVIGTGKKITLECSQTMGHDKMYWYQQDPGMELHLIHYSYGVNSTEKGDLSSESTVSRIRTEHFPLTLESARPSHTSQYLCASSERQGIYNSPLHFGNGTRLTVT.

The gene calls are TRBV27 and TRBJ1-1; D is undetermined. The germline gives CDR1 MNHEY, CDR2 SMNVEV (reference sequence). The CDR3 has 13 amino acids. V lost 4 bases and J 1 base, leaving 7 bases between the germline ends. CDR3: CASSSRPNTEAFF. The CDR3 DNA is TGTGCCAGCAGTTCAAGACCGAACACTGAAGCTTTCTTT.

V is TRBV30 and J is TRBJ2-6, with D possibly matching TRBD1 (6 bases). This CDR3 spans 16 amino acids. CDR1 is GTSNPN and CDR2 is SVGIG in the germline V gene (reference sequence). With 0 bases removed from V and 4 bases from J, the gap between germline ends came to 13 bases. The CDR3 loop reads CAWSVLGASGANVLTF. The CDR3 DNA sequence: TGTGCCTGGAGTGTTCTGGGGGCGAGCGGGGCCAACGTCCTGACTTTC.

The rearrangement joins TRBV4-1 to TRBJ2-7; D perhaps matches TRBD1 (6 bases). With 1 base removed from V and 2 bases from J, the gap between germline ends came to 12 bases. Germline V gives CDR1 MGHRA, CDR2 YSYEKL. The CDR3 consists of 15 residues. CDR3 in amino acids: CASSQGRQVTYEQYF. In DNA form, the CDR3 reads TGCGCCAGCAGCCAAGGAAGACAGGTCACCTACGAGCAGTACTTC.

The chain joins TRBV11-2 to TRBJ2-3; no clear D gene. This CDR3 spans 12 amino acids. V was shortened by 6 bases and J by 2 bases, with 6 bases between the two germline ends. Germline-derived CDR1 and CDR2 are SGHAT and FQNNGV. CDR3 DNA: TGTGCCAGCAGGCGGATCACAGATACGCAGTATTTT. Translating it yields CASRRITDTQYF.

The chain recombines TRBV29-1 with TRBJ2-7, with 8 bases aligning to TRBD1. The CDR3 consists of 15 residues. With V trimmed by 1 base and J by 3 bases, 8 bases remained unmatched. Germline-derived CDR1 and CDR2 are SQVTM and ANQGSEA. The CDR3 DNA follows: TGCAGCGTTGAAGGAGATTCGGACAGGGTCTACGAGCAGTACTTC. Translated: CSVEGDSDRVYEQYF.

The gene calls are TRBV6-5 and TRBJ2-2, with no clear D. Germline V gives CDR1 MNHEY, CDR2 SVGAGI. This CDR3 spans 14 amino acids. Trimming removed 2 bases from V and 6 bases from J, with 10 bases in between. Here the CDR3 DNA reads TGTGCCAGCAGTTACGGTAGCCTCGCCGGGGAGCTGTTTTTT. It yields the protein CASSYGSLAGELFF.

This clone appeared a few times. This chain links TRBV30 with TRBJ2-7; 8 bases align to TRBD1. V shed 0 bases and J 2 bases; nucleotides not matched to a gene: 6. Germline CDR1 GTSNPN, CDR2 SVGIG (reference sequence). This CDR3 is 15 amino acids long. CDR3 nucleotide sequence: TGTGCCTGGAGTGTAGGTACAGGGGGAACCTACGAGCAGTACTTC. Translated, it gives CAWSVGTGGTYEQYF.

This chain joins TRBV27 and TRBJ1-5; D might be TRBD1 (5 bases). This CDR3 spans 15 amino acids. Germline CDR1 is MNHEY and CDR2 is SMNVEV (reference sequence). Trimming removed 6 bases at V and 5 bases at J, with 17 bases between. For the CDR3, the DNA is TGTGCCAGCAGCGCTTCCGCAGGGAGCCATCAGCCCCAGCATTTT. Encoded protein: CASSASAGSHQPQHF.

This clone was recorded a few times. The chain uses TRBV27 and TRBJ1-3; 7 bases match TRBD1. The CDR3 length is 15 residues. The germline CDR1 and CDR2 sequences are MNHEY and SMNVEV (reference sequence). With 1 base clipped from V and 3 bases from J, the junction kept 3 bases outside the gene matches. The CDR3 loop reads CASSLLGGSGNTIYF. In nucleotides, the CDR3 is TGTGCCAGCAGTTTATTAGGGGGCAGTGGAAACACCATATATTTT.

The rearrangement joins TRBV10-2 to TRBJ1-2; 7 bases align to TRBD1. Trimming removed 2 bases from V and 4 bases from J; junction bases left unmatched: 4. CDR3 length: 14 residues. The germline V gene has CDR1 WSHSY and CDR2 SAAADI. The CDR3 DNA reads TGCGCCAGCAGTGAGACTAACAGGGGCTATGGCTACACCTTC. Translation gives CASSETNRGYGYTF.